This passage covers 25 T cell receptor beta chains from one sample sequenced in a study of blood T cell repertoires in COVID-19. Profiled with immunoSEQ multiplex PCR; TCRdb holds only in-frame clones, not every one. The sample holds about 270,000 clones, around 90% seen once. Sequencing was carried out using PBMCs or T cells enriched from blood (not recorded which). The receptors were gathered from an older woman in a cohort exposed to, infected with or recovered from COVID-19 (not recorded which).

V is TRBV4-1 and J is TRBJ2-4; perhaps TRBD1 as D (6 bases). Germline CDR1 reads MGHRA; CDR2 reads YSYEKL. V dropped 2 bases and J dropped 7 bases, with 9 bases sitting between them. The CDR3 loop spans 13 amino acids. The CDR3 nucleotides read TGCGCCAGCAGCCAACGGCAGGGGAACATTCAGTACTTC. It codes for CASSQRQGNIQYF.

The chain joins TRBV28 to TRBJ1-6, with 7 bases lining up with TRBD1. V was pared by 6 bases and J by 3 bases, with 5 bases of the junction left unmatched. Germline assignment: CDR1 MDHEN and CDR2 SYDVKM. CDR3 size: 15 residues. As DNA, the CDR3 is TGTGCCAGCAGCGGTGCAGGGGGCTATAATTCACCCCTCCACTTT. This sequence encodes CASSGAGGYNSPLHF.

This chain connects TRBV2 to TRBJ2-1; D is possibly TRBD2 (6 bases). CDR1 is SNHLY, CDR2 FYNNEI, per germline. The CDR3 is made up of 13 amino acids. The V end lost 10 bases, the J end lost 4 bases, and 14 bases lay between the germline ends. The CDR3 reads CAIPGDGYNEQFF. The CDR3 DNA sequence: TGTGCCATCCCGGGGGACGGGTACAATGAGCAGTTCTTC.

The chain recombines TRBV6-5 with TRBJ1-1; D unclear. CDR3 length: 15 residues. Germline CDR1 reads MNHEY; CDR2 reads SVGAGI. The V end lost 6 bases, the J end lost 2 bases, and 16 bases lay between the germline ends. The CDR3 is CASRKVERENTEAFF. DNA for the CDR3: TGTGCCAGCAGGAAGGTGGAGAGGGAAAACACTGAAGCTTTCTTT.

The rearrangement links TRBV29-1 to TRBJ2-2, with TRBD1 matching 10 bases. The CDR3 extends over 14 amino acids. V dropped 7 bases and J dropped 3; count of bases not matched to a gene: 5. Per germline, CDR1 SQVTM and CDR2 ANQGSEA. CDR3 sequence (DNA): TGCAGCGGGAAGGACAGGGGGGACACCGGGGAGCTGTTTTTT. Its protein product is CSGKDRGDTGELFF.

The J gene is TRBJ2-7, the V gene TRBV14; 11 positions match TRBD2. The CDR3 runs 17 residues. The germline V gene encodes CDR1 SGHDN and CDR2 FVKESK. The V gene end was trimmed by 2 bases and the J gene end by 1 base; junction bases not matched to a gene: 7. Here the CDR3 reads CASSQPRLAGISYEQYF. The CDR3 nucleotides read TGTGCCAGCAGCCAACCCCGACTAGCGGGGATTTCCTACGAGCAGTACTTC.

This clone has just one count. The rearrangement joins TRBV10-2 to TRBJ1-5, with D possibly matching TRBD1 (6 bases). This CDR3 has 16 amino acids. Germline V gene lookup returns CDR1 WSHSY and CDR2 SAAADI. V lost 2 bases and J lost 4, with 15 bases in between. The CDR3 DNA reads TGCGCCAGCAGTGAGGTATTTGGGCAGGGGAATCAGCCCCAGCATTTT. This codes for CASSEVFGQGNQPQHF.

V gene TRBV18 combines with J gene TRBJ1-3; D is unclear. The CDR3 length is 15 residues. Germline-derived CDR1 and CDR2 are KGHSH and LQKENI. Trimming took off 5 bases at V and 0 bases at J, with 11 bases between the two ends. CDR3 in amino acids: CASSITSSSGNTIYF. CDR3 in DNA: TGTGCCAGCTCAATCACGAGTAGCTCTGGAAACACCATATATTTT.

The gene calls are TRBV30 and TRBJ1-1; 8 bases are shared with TRBD1. V gave up 8 bases and J gave up 4 bases; unmatched junction bases: 6. The CDR3 totals 12 residues. CDR1 GTSNPN and CDR2 SVGIG come from the germline V gene (reference sequence). The CDR3 reads CAGHRGATEAFF. The CDR3 region has the DNA TGTGCCGGACACAGGGGGGCCACTGAAGCTTTCTTT.

The chain joins TRBV7-8 to TRBJ2-7; D unresolved. Germline lookup yields CDR1 SGHVS and CDR2 FQNEAQ. This CDR3 is 11 amino acids long. The germline V and J ends were trimmed by 6 bases and 5 bases, with 8 bases remaining between them. CDR3: CASRWRDEQYF. The CDR3 coding sequence is TGTGCCAGCAGGTGGAGAGACGAGCAGTACTTC.

The chain employs TRBV4-1 and TRBJ2-1, with 15 bases identical to TRBD2. V was clipped by 1 base and J by 0 bases; unmatched bases: 7. The germline gives CDR1 MGHRA, CDR2 YSYEKL. This CDR3 comprises 20 residues. CDR3 region: CASSQVGLAGGPNSYNEQFF. The CDR3 DNA is TGCGCCAGCAGCCAAGTAGGACTAGCGGGAGGGCCGAACTCCTACAATGAGCAGTTCTTC.

V gene TRBV12-3 or TRBV12-4 combines with J gene TRBJ2-4; TRBD2 might be the D (6 bases). Trimming left V 7 bases short and J 7 bases short, with 14 bases between. The CDR3 is made up of 13 amino acids. In DNA form, the CDR3 reads TGTGCCAGCAAGAGGGGAGGCGGCAACATTCAGTACTTC. Translation: CASKRGGGNIQYF.

The V gene is TRBV30, the J gene TRBJ2-2; D uncertain. Trimming pared 2 bases from V and 1 base from J, leaving 11 bases between. Germline loops: CDR1 GTSNPN, CDR2 SVGIG (reference sequence). CDR3 size: 15 residues. The CDR3: CAWSSFLQNTGELFF. The CDR3 DNA sequence: TGTGCCTGGAGTAGCTTTCTCCAGAACACCGGGGAGCTGTTTTTT.

The chain uses TRBV2 and TRBJ2-1; a possible D gene is TRBD2 (6 bases). Trimming pared 9 bases from V and 5 bases from J, leaving 14 bases between. This CDR3 is 13 amino acids long. CDR1 and CDR2 (germline): SNHLY, FYNNEI. The CDR3 loop is CASSDRLDNEQFF. The CDR3 nucleotides are TGTGCCAGTTCCGACCGACTAGACAATGAGCAGTTCTTC. The whole variable domain, remainder taken from reference TRBV2 and TRBJ2-1, is EPEVTQTPSHQVTQMGQEVILRCVPISNHLYFYWYRQILGQKVEFLVSFYNNEISEKSEIFDDQFSVERPDGSNFTLKIRSTKLEDSAMYFCASSDRLDNEQFFGPGTRLTVL.

V gene TRBV3-1 (or the pseudogene TRBV3-2) combines with J gene TRBJ2-1; D gene uncertain. This CDR3 is 14 amino acids long. V was cut by 0 bases and J by 0 bases, with 3 bases left in between. The germline gives CDR1 LGHDT, CDR2 YNNKEL (reference sequence). CDR3 protein: CASSQDSSYNEQFF. As DNA, the CDR3 is TGTGCCAGCAGCCAAGATAGCTCCTACAATGAGCAGTTCTTC.

This chain uses TRBV9 with TRBJ2-5; 8 bases match TRBD1. The CDR3 consists of 14 residues. The J segment lost 5 bases and the V segment lost 4 bases, leaving 7 bases of the junction unmatched. The germline gives CDR1 SGDLS, CDR2 YYNGEE. The CDR3 DNA sequence: TGTGCCAGCAGCCCTCGGACAGGGACCGAGACCCAGTACTTC. Translation: CASSPRTGTETQYF. Together with reference TRBV9 and TRBJ2-5, the CDR3 gives the full variable domain: DSGVTQTPKHLITATGQRVTLRCSPRSGDLSVYWYQQSLDQGLQFLIQYYNGEERAKGNILERFSAQQFPDLHSELNLSSLELGDSALYFCASSPRTGTETQYFGPGTRLLVL.

DNA for the CDR3: TGCAGCGGCCAGGGTTACACTGAAGCTTTCTTT. This encodes CSGQGYTEAFF. The J gene is TRBJ1-1, the V gene TRBV29-1, with a possible D match to TRBD1 (5 bases). Germline assignment: CDR1 SQVTM and CDR2 ANQGSEA. V was trimmed by 7 bases and J by 3 bases, leaving 9 bases between them. The CDR3 contains 11 residues.

This chain uses TRBV10-3 with TRBJ2-1; D is undetermined. This CDR3 is 11 amino acids long. V dropped 4 bases and J dropped 7 bases, with 5 bases sitting between them. Germline V lookup: CDR1 ENHRY, CDR2 SYGVKD. CDR3 loop: CAISALNEQFF. In nucleotides, the CDR3 is TGTGCCATCAGTGCCTTAAATGAGCAGTTCTTC.

This sequence joins TRBV30 and TRBJ2-1, with unresolved D. CDR3 length: 11 amino acids. Germline CDR1 GTSNPN, CDR2 SVGIG (reference sequence). The V end was cut by 1 base, the J end by 7 bases, with 5 bases between. CDR3 amino acids: CAWSAVNEQFF. The CDR3 DNA sequence: TGTGCCTGGAGTGCAGTAAATGAGCAGTTCTTC.

This sequence joins TRBV7-2 and TRBJ1-3; D might be TRBD1 (5 bases). Germline V gene lookup returns CDR1 SGHTA and CDR2 FQGNSA. This CDR3 has 16 residues. Trimming took off 0 bases at V and 3 bases at J, with 12 bases between the two ends. Written as DNA, the CDR3 is TGTGCCAGCAGCTTAGCGCGGTGGGGGGTTGGAAACACCATATATTTT. It specifies CASSLARWGVGNTIYF. Using reference TRBV7-2 and TRBJ1-3 for the parts outside the CDR3, the full variable domain is GAGVSQSPSNKVTEKGKDVELRCDPISGHTALYWYRQSLGQGLEFLIYFQGNSAPDKSGLPSDRFSAERTGGSVSTLTIQRTQQEDSAVYLCASSLARWGVGNTIYFGEGSWLTVV.

The J gene is TRBJ2-7, the V gene TRBV19; TRBD2 agrees at 7 bases. Germline assignment: CDR1 LNHDA and CDR2 SQIVND (reference sequence). V was clipped by 4 bases and J by 3 bases; unmatched bases: 3. The CDR3 consists of 13 residues. For the CDR3, the DNA is TGTGCCAGTAGTAACGCGGGAGTCTACGAGCAGTACTTC. It specifies CASSNAGVYEQYF.

V and J are TRBV7-8 and TRBJ2-3; tentatively, D is TRBD1 (5 bases). Per the germline V gene, CDR1 is SGHVS and CDR2 is FQNEAQ. V lost 2 bases, J lost 1 base, and 10 bases lay in between. The CDR3 has 15 amino acids. The CDR3 sequence is CASSLQGLGTDTQYF. The CDR3 DNA follows: TGTGCCAGCAGCTTACAGGGCCTCGGCACAGATACGCAGTATTTT.

This chain joins TRBV25-1 and TRBJ2-3, with no clear D. Trimming pared 5 bases from V and 2 bases from J, leaving 5 bases between. Germline V gene lookup returns CDR1 MGHDK and CDR2 SYGVNS. The CDR3 runs to 12 residues. CDR3 coding DNA: TGTGCCAGCAGTCCCTTCACAGATACGCAGTATTTT. Translated: CASSPFTDTQYF.

The chain links TRBV2 to TRBJ1-5; TRBD1 might be the D (6 bases). Trimming took off 5 bases at V and 4 bases at J, with 9 bases between the two ends. CDR1 and CDR2 (germline): SNHLY, FYNNEI. The CDR3 spans 13 residues. For the CDR3, the DNA is TGTGCCAGCAGTTATCAGGGGAATCAGCCCCAGCATTTT. This codes for CASSYQGNQPQHF.

This clone has only a few counts. J is TRBJ1-1 and V is TRBV2; 10 bases map to TRBD1. V lost 3 bases and J lost 6; bases outside the gene matches: 4. CDR3 length: 14 amino acids. In germline, CDR1 is SNHLY, CDR2 FYNNEI. The CDR3 is CASSDLDRGPEAFF. Here the CDR3 DNA reads TGTGCCAGCAGTGACCTAGACAGGGGGCCTGAAGCTTTCTTT.